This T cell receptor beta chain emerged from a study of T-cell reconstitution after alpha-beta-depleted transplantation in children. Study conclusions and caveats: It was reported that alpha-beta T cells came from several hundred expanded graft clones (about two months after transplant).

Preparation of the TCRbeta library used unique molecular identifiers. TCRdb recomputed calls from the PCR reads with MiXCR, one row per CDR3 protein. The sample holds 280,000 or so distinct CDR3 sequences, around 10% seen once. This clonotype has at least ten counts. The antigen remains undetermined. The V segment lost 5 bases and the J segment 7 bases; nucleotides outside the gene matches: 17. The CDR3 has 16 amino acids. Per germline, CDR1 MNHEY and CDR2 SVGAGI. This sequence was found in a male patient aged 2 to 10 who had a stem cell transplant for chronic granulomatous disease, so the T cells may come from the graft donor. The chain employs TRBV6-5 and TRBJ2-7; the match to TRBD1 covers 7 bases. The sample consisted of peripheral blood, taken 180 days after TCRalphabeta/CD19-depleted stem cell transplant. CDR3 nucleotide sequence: TGTGCCAGCAGTCCCTCCTGGAACAGGGGTAGAGATGAGCAGTACTTC. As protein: CASSPSWNRGRDEQYF.